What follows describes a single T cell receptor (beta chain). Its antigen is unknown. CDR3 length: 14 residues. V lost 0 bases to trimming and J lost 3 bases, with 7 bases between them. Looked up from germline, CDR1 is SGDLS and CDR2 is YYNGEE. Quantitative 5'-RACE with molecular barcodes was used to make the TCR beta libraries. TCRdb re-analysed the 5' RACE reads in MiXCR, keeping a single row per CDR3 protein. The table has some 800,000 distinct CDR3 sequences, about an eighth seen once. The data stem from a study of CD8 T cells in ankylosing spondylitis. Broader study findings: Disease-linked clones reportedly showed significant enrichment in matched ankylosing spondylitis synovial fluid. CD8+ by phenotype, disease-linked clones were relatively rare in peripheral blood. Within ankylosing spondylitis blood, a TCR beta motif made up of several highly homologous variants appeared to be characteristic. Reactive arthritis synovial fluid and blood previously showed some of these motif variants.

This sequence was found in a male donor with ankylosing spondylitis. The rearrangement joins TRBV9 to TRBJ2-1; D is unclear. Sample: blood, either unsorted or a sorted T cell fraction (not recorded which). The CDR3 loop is CASSVGRLYNEQFF. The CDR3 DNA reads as TGTGCCAGCAGCGTAGGCAGGCTCTACAATGAGCAGTTCTTC.